The next 32 T cell receptor beta chains were all read from a single sample in a study of blood T cell repertoires in COVID-19. Data came from immunoSEQ multiplex PCR; TCRdb stores just in-frame clones and leaves some out. Among roughly 57,000 clones listed, around 90% were seen once. The sequenced material came from peripheral blood. The receptors were gathered from a man aged 80 or over with acute or convalescent COVID-19.

The chain links TRBV19 to TRBJ1-6; 7 bases map to TRBD1. From germline, CDR1 is LNHDA and CDR2 SQIVND (reference sequence). V was clipped by 5 bases and J by 5 bases; unmatched bases: 9. This CDR3 contains 16 residues. As DNA, the CDR3 is TGTGCCAGTAGTCAAGGGGGCCGAACCAATAATTCACCCCTCCACTTT. This codes for CASSQGGRTNNSPLHF.

This chain uses TRBV13 with TRBJ2-7, with TRBD1 matching 7 bases. Germline V gene data show CDR1 as PRHDT and CDR2 as FYEKMQ (reference sequence). J lost 4 bases, V lost 5 bases, and 14 bases had no gene match. The CDR3 spans 16 residues. CDR3 region: CASSNRQGHGAYEQYF. CDR3 coding DNA: TGTGCCAGCAGCAACCGACAGGGTCACGGGGCATACGAGCAGTACTTC.

The CDR3 spells CASSDRGNQPQHF. The CDR3 nucleotides are TGTGCCAGCAGTGACAGGGGCAATCAGCCCCAGCATTTT. This rearrangement joins TRBV12-3 or TRBV12-4 to TRBJ1-5, with TRBD1 matching 7 bases. J lost 2 bases, V lost 5 bases, and 0 bases had no gene match. The CDR3 has 13 residues.

The genes are TRBV19 and TRBJ1-5, with 7 bases aligning to TRBD1. CDR1 and CDR2 (germline): LNHDA, SQIVND (reference sequence). J gave up 2 bases and V 3 bases, and 1 base lay outside the gene matches. The CDR3 is 14 amino acids. DNA for the CDR3: TGTGCCAGTAGTATCACAGGGGGCAATCAGCCCCAGCATTTT. Translated: CASSITGGNQPQHF.

The rearrangement uses TRBV3-1 (or the pseudogene TRBV3-2) and TRBJ1-2, with a weak D call TRBD1 (5 bases). CDR3 length: 15 residues. V shed 0 bases and J shed 3 bases, with 11 bases lying between them. The germline CDR1 and CDR2 sequences are LGHDT and YNNKEL (reference sequence). The CDR3: CASSQDMSRDYGYTF. CDR3 DNA: TGTGCCAGCAGCCAAGATATGTCCAGGGACTATGGCTACACCTTC.

This rearrangement joins TRBV2 to TRBJ1-3; the D gene is possibly TRBD1 (5 bases). The CDR3 is 15 amino acids. Germline CDR1 SNHLY, CDR2 FYNNEI. Trimming left V 1 base short and J 0 bases short, with 7 bases between. CDR3 bases: TGTGCCAGCAGTGAAGGGGGCCCCTCTGGAAACACCATATATTTT. This encodes CASSEGGPSGNTIYF.

This sequence joins TRBV11-2 and TRBJ1-1; D is perhaps TRBD1 (5 bases). Trimming shortened V by 1 base and J by 4 bases, and 13 bases separated the two germline ends. The CDR3 sequence is 15 residues long. Germline lookup yields CDR1 SGHAT and CDR2 FQNNGV. The CDR3 bases are TGTGCCAGCAGCTTAGGGGGACCGGGGGGCACTGAAGCTTTCTTT. Residues: CASSLGGPGGTEAFF.

This clone was recorded only once. This rearrangement joins TRBV6-4 to TRBJ2-2; 7 nucleotides line up with TRBD1. Germline V CDR1 and CDR2: MRHNA, SNTAGT. The length of the CDR3 is 14 residues. With 5 bases clipped from V and 4 bases from J, the junction kept 4 bases outside the gene matches. In nucleotides, the CDR3 is TGTGCCAGCAGTCCACAGGGGAGCACCGGGGAGCTGTTTTTT. It specifies CASSPQGSTGELFF.

CDR3 sequence reads: CASSCRGRHEQYF. The CDR3 DNA sequence: TGTGCCAGCAGTTGCAGGGGGCGCCACGAGCAGTACTTC. J is TRBJ2-7 and V is TRBV6-4; TRBD1 aligns across 8 bases. CDR3 length equals 13 residues. Germline-derived CDR1 and CDR2 are MRHNA and SNTAGT. J lost 5 bases, V lost 5 bases, and 5 bases had no gene match.

The V call is TRBV29-1, the J call TRBJ2-7, with D perhaps matching TRBD1 (5 bases). V was trimmed by 4 bases and J by 5 bases, leaving 12 bases between them. The CDR3 runs 12 residues. CDR1 and CDR2 (germline): SQVTM, ANQGSEA. CDR3 in DNA: TGCAGCGTTGCTCGCGCCAGGGACGAGCAGTACTTC. Protein product: CSVARARDEQYF.

This chain uses TRBV6-5 with TRBJ1-4, with unresolved D. CDR1 is MNHEY, CDR2 SVGAGI, per germline. V lost 0 bases and J lost 6, with 8 bases in between. The length of the CDR3 is 14 residues. The CDR3, as DNA: TGTGCCAGCAGTTACTCCGACAACGATGAAAAACTGTTTTTT. It yields the protein CASSYSDNDEKLFF.

This rearrangement joins TRBV20-1 to TRBJ2-3; 10 bases fit TRBD2. CDR1 and CDR2 (germline): DFQATT, SNEGSKA (reference sequence). Trimming at V came to 3 bases and at J to 4 bases, leaving 7 bases not matched to a gene. The CDR3 consists of 15 residues. The CDR3 DNA is TGCAGTGCTAGTTCAGCGGGGGGGGGCGCAGATACGCAGTATTTT. Protein product: CSASSAGGGADTQYF.

The chain carries TRBV30 and TRBJ2-7, with 10 bases identical to TRBD1. V was pared by 3 bases and J by 4 bases, with 6 bases of the junction left unmatched. Germline CDR1 is GTSNPN and CDR2 is SVGIG (reference sequence). The CDR3 spans 14 residues. Here the CDR3 reads CAWRPPGQGYEQYF. CDR3 bases: TGTGCCTGGAGACCGCCGGGACAGGGGTACGAGCAGTACTTC.

This chain joins TRBV10-2 and TRBJ1-1, with D maybe TRBD1 (6 bases). The CDR3 contains 15 residues. Germline CDR1 and CDR2: WSHSY and SAAADI. Trimming left V 8 bases short and J 5 bases short, with 21 bases between. CDR3 in amino acids: CASLPQQGVETEAFF. As DNA, the CDR3 is TGCGCCAGCTTGCCTCAACAGGGTGTAGAAACTGAAGCTTTCTTT.

The rearrangement links TRBV29-1 to TRBJ1-4; the match to TRBD1 covers 11 bases. The CDR3 is 14 amino acids. Unmatched junction bases numbered 7, after V lost 6 bases and J lost 7 bases. CDR1 and CDR2 (germline): SQVTM, ANQGSEA. CDR3 protein: CSVKGQGAGEKLFF. CDR3 bases: TGCAGCGTGAAAGGACAGGGGGCAGGTGAAAAACTGTTTTTT. Using reference TRBV29-1 and TRBJ1-4 for the parts outside the CDR3, the full variable domain is SAVISQKPSRDICQRGTSLTIQCQVDSQVTMMFWYRQQPGQSLTLIATANQGSEATYESGFVIDKFPISRPNLTFSTLTVSNMSPEDSSIYLCSVKGQGAGEKLFFGSGTQLSVL.

The CDR3 here is CASKGTSRHYSNQPQHF. DNA of the CDR3: TGTGCCAGCAAGGGGACAAGTCGACATTATAGCAATCAGCCCCAGCATTTT. J is TRBJ1-5 and V is TRBV27; TRBD1 might be the D (6 bases). V lost 7 bases and J 0 bases, leaving 19 bases between the germline ends. The germline gives CDR1 MNHEY, CDR2 SMNVEV (reference sequence). The CDR3 sequence is 17 residues long.

The V gene is TRBV5-1, the J gene TRBJ1-3; D may be TRBD1 (5 bases). CDR1 and CDR2 from the germline V gene are SGHRS and YFSETQ. The CDR3 contains 17 residues. The V end lost 0 bases, the J end lost 8 bases, and 21 bases lay between the germline ends. This chain's CDR3 is CASSLEAGGTPRHTIYF. The CDR3 coding sequence is TGCGCCAGCAGCTTGGAGGCGGGGGGGACTCCTCGTCACACCATATATTTT. Complete variable domain (other parts from reference TRBV5-1 and TRBJ1-3): KAGVTQTPRYLIKTRGQQVTLSCSPISGHRSVSWYQQTPGQGLQFLFEYFSETQRNKGNFPGRFSGRQFSNSRSEMNVSTLELGDSALYLCASSLEAGGTPRHTIYFGEGSWLTVV.

V usage is TRBV11-2 and J usage is TRBJ2-5; 9 bases align to TRBD1. The CDR3 runs to 14 residues. Trimming took 5 bases from V and 4 from J; bases not matched to a gene: 5. The germline gives CDR1 SGHAT, CDR2 FQNNGV. The CDR3 reads CASSTDRGSETQYF. CDR3 sequence (DNA): TGTGCCAGCAGCACCGACAGGGGGTCAGAGACCCAGTACTTC.

The gene calls are TRBV5-8 and TRBJ1-5; 9 bases line up with TRBD1. Germline V lookup: CDR1 SGHTS, CDR2 YDEGEE. This CDR3 is 15 amino acids long. V shed 4 bases and J 5 bases; nucleotides not matched to a gene: 7. CDR3 bases: TGTGCCAGCAGCCAGACAGGGGGGACCCATCAGCCCCAGCATTTT. This encodes CASSQTGGTHQPQHF.

CDR3 region: CASRVGSGANVLTF. The CDR3 region has the DNA TGCGCCAGCCGGGTGGGCTCTGGGGCCAACGTCCTGACTTTC. This chain joins TRBV5-1 and TRBJ2-6; D is undetermined. Germline V gene sequence: CDR1 SGHRS, CDR2 YFSETQ. The CDR3 spans 14 residues. Deletions cut 7 bases from V and 0 bases from J, with 8 bases between. Full variable domain (rest looked up from reference TRBV5-1 and TRBJ2-6): KAGVTQTPRYLIKTRGQQVTLSCSPISGHRSVSWYQQTPGQGLQFLFEYFSETQRNKGNFPGRFSGRQFSNSRSEMNVSTLELGDSALYLCASRVGSGANVLTFGAGSRLTVL.

This clone was recorded only once. J is TRBJ2-7 and V is TRBV6-6; D is perhaps TRBD1 (5 bases). V shed 7 bases and J shed 0 bases, with 10 bases lying between them. The germline V gene has CDR1 MNHNY and CDR2 SVGAGI (reference sequence). The CDR3 contains 13 residues. The CDR3 coding sequence is TGTGCCAGCAATGAGCAGGGCTCCTACGAGCAGTACTTC. As protein: CASNEQGSYEQYF.

This chain links TRBV5-5 with TRBJ2-5; weak D call: TRBD2 (6 bases). Germline CDR1 and CDR2: SGHKS and YYEKEE (reference sequence). The CDR3 runs to 15 residues. V lost 1 base and J 5 bases, leaving 15 bases between the germline ends. In DNA, the CDR3 is TGTGCCAGCAGCTTGAGGGGAGGCCGAACCGAGACCCAGTACTTC. This codes for CASSLRGGRTETQYF.

The gene calls are TRBV9 and TRBJ2-1; TRBD2 agrees at 14 bases. This CDR3 spans 16 amino acids. V gave up 0 bases and J gave up 7 bases; unmatched junction bases: 3. Germline CDR1 is SGDLS and CDR2 is YYNGEE. The DNA for the CDR3 is TGTGCCAGCAGCGTAGTCGGGACTAGCGGGGGTAATGAGCAGTTCTTC. Residues: CASSVVGTSGGNEQFF.

The chain links TRBV18 to TRBJ2-3; TRBD1 matches at 8 bases. With V trimmed by 4 bases and J by 0 bases, 6 bases remained unmatched. Germline CDR1 and CDR2: KGHSH and LQKENI. The CDR3 has 16 residues. Here the CDR3 DNA reads TGTGCCAGCTCACTGGGGACAGGAGGAAGCACAGATACGCAGTATTTT. It is translated as CASSLGTGGSTDTQYF.

In nucleotides, the CDR3 is TGTGCCAGCAGCGGGGGGACCAACACTGAAGCTTTCTTT. It encodes CASSGGTNTEAFF. The chain employs TRBV12-3 or TRBV12-4 and TRBJ1-1; a possible D gene is TRBD1 (5 bases). V was pared by 6 bases and J by 2 bases, with 10 bases between. The CDR3 runs 13 residues.

The rearrangement uses TRBV7-9 and TRBJ2-2; weak D call: TRBD2 (5 bases). Germline lookup yields CDR1 SEHNR and CDR2 FQNEAQ (reference sequence). This CDR3 is 15 amino acids long. Trimming pared 5 bases from V and 0 bases from J, leaving 10 bases between. CDR3: CASSRGAANTGELFF. CDR3 sequence (DNA): TGTGCCAGCAGCCGGGGTGCCGCGAACACCGGGGAGCTGTTTTTT.

The CDR3 loop is CASSLGQTTSYTF. CDR3 bases: TGTGCCAGCAGCCTTGGACAGACAACCTCCTACACCTTC. The chain joins TRBV5-6 to TRBJ1-2; D is possibly TRBD1 (6 bases). This CDR3 region has 13 residues. Trimming stripped 4 bases from V and 10 bases from J, with 17 bases between. CDR1 and CDR2 (germline): SGHDT, YYEEEE.

This chain links TRBV6-5 with TRBJ1-2; no reliable D call. The CDR3 covers 14 residues. Germline V CDR1 and CDR2: MNHEY, SVGAGI. The V and J ends lost 6 bases and 6 bases respectively, with 17 bases between them. The CDR3 loop reads CASSHPRSGDGYTF. In DNA, the CDR3 is TGTGCCAGCAGCCACCCTAGAAGTGGTGATGGCTACACCTTC.

The chain links TRBV7-7 to TRBJ2-1; unclear D gene. The germline V gene has CDR1 SSHAT and CDR2 FNYEAQ (reference sequence). This CDR3 is built from 14 residues. Trimming cost V 1 base and J 9 bases, with 13 bases left between them. The CDR3 here is CASSLDSLGREQFF. The CDR3, as DNA: TGTGCCAGCAGCTTAGACAGTTTGGGCCGTGAGCAGTTCTTC. Combining the CDR3 with reference TRBV7-7 and TRBJ2-1 gives the whole variable domain GAGVSQSPRYKVTKRGQDVTLRCDPISSHATLYWYQQALGQGPEFLTYFNYEAQPDKSGLPSDRFSAERPEGSISTLTIQRTEQRDSAMYRCASSLDSLGREQFFGPGTRLTVL.

This clone is a singleton in its sample. The chain couples TRBV5-1 to TRBJ2-2, with TRBD1 matching 9 bases. The CDR3 extends over 18 amino acids. CDR1 and CDR2 (germline): SGHRS, YFSETQ. J lost 4 bases, V lost 4 bases, and 14 bases had no gene match. The chain's CDR3 is CASSGPGTGTLTTGELFF. CDR3 bases: TGCGCCAGCAGCGGGCCCGGGACAGGGACCTTAACCACCGGGGAGCTGTTTTTT. The full variable domain, completed using reference TRBV5-1 and TRBJ2-2, is KAGVTQTPRYLIKTRGQQVTLSCSPISGHRSVSWYQQTPGQGLQFLFEYFSETQRNKGNFPGRFSGRQFSNSRSEMNVSTLELGDSALYLCASSGPGTGTLTTGELFFGEGSRLTVL.

The gene calls are TRBV6-5 and TRBJ2-3, with 7 bases matching TRBD1. Germline CDR1 MNHEY, CDR2 SVGAGI. The CDR3 has 14 residues. J was trimmed by 5 bases and V by 3 bases; bases with no gene match: 5. Written as DNA, the CDR3 is TGTGCCAGCAGTTATTACAGGGGAAGAGATACGCAGTATTTT. The encoded protein is CASSYYRGRDTQYF.

The chain's CDR3 is CASNSDGLAQETQYF. In DNA, the CDR3 is TGTGCCAGCAACTCGGACGGGCTAGCCCAAGAGACCCAGTACTTC. The rearrangement uses TRBV3-1 (or the pseudogene TRBV3-2) and TRBJ2-5, with D possibly TRBD2 on 5 matching bases. CDR1 and CDR2 (germline): LGHDT, YNNKEL (reference sequence). The CDR3 runs to 15 residues. V was pared by 7 bases and J by 1 base, with 16 bases between.